The 12 T cell receptor beta chains in this list originate from one sample, sequenced in a study of cytomegalovirus exposure and HLA in healthy donors. The PCR made use of 60 Vbeta and 13 Jbeta primers. Profiling relied on immunoSEQ multiplex PCR, and the TCRdb table lists in-frame clones only, not all of them. The sample consists of some 110,000 clones, roughly four fifths of them appearing once. Source material: PBMCs. The receptors shown here come from a man between 45 and 60 years old in good health and CMV-seronegative.

This chain joins TRBV4-3 and TRBJ2-4; 10 positions match TRBD1. The V gene's germline CDR1 is LGHNA and CDR2 YSLEER. The trim removed 4 bases at V and 3 bases at J, leaving 6 bases unmatched. The length of the CDR3 is 16 residues. The CDR3 protein is CASSLDRGRDKNIQYF. CDR3 DNA sequence: TGCGCCAGCAGCCTCGACAGGGGGCGCGACAAAAACATTCAGTACTTC.

The sample holds a few counts of this clone. The chain has TRBV25-1 and TRBJ1-1, with D hard to call. The ends were cut back, 0 bases at V and 5 bases at J, with 13 bases in the middle. The CDR3 is 15 residues long. Germline V gene lookup returns CDR1 MGHDK and CDR2 SYGVNS. CDR3 coding DNA: TGTGCCAGCAGTGAATATGAGGGCCTAGGAACTGAAGCTTTCTTT. Translation gives CASSEYEGLGTEAFF.

The chain couples TRBV9 to TRBJ1-1, with TRBD1 identical over 7 bases. V lost 3 bases to trimming and J lost 6 bases; unmatched junction nucleotides: 14. In germline, CDR1 is SGDLS, CDR2 YYNGEE. This CDR3 spans 16 amino acids. The CDR3, as DNA: TGTGCCAGCAGCGGCCCATCCGGACAGGCTAGTTCTGAAGCTTTCTTT. Translation gives CASSGPSGQASSEAFF.

The V call is TRBV15, the J call TRBJ1-5; D gene uncertain. The CDR3 runs to 15 residues. V was trimmed by 0 bases and J by 9 bases, leaving 15 bases between them. Germline CDR1 reads LNHNV; CDR2 reads YYDKDF (reference sequence). CDR3 sequence: CATSRDKPGRGPQHF. The CDR3 DNA is TGTGCCACCAGCAGAGATAAACCCGGCCGGGGGCCCCAGCATTTT.

The V call is TRBV30, the J call TRBJ1-2, with D uncertain. The CDR3 totals 11 residues. V dropped 8 bases and J dropped 5 bases, with 12 bases sitting between them. CDR1 is GTSNPN and CDR2 is SVGIG in the germline V gene (reference sequence). The CDR3 region has the DNA TGTGCCGAGGGAGGGCTATATGGCTACACCTTC. Translated: CAEGGLYGYTF. The complete variable domain, with remaining parts taken from reference TRBV30 and TRBJ1-2, reads SQTIHQWPATLVQPVGSPLSLECTVEGTSNPNLYWYRQAAGRGLQLLFYSVGIGQISSEVPQNLSASRPQDRQFILSSKKLLLSDSGFYLCAEGGLYGYTFGSGTRLTVV.

This clone appeared a single time. The chain uses TRBV5-1 and TRBJ2-3; 8 nucleotides agree with TRBD2. The CDR3 covers 15 residues. The germline CDR1 and CDR2 sequences are SGHRS and YFSETQ. J gave up 4 bases and V 5 bases, and 9 bases lay outside the gene matches. The CDR3 region has the DNA TGCGCCAGCAGGCAGCGGGGGCCCCCCGCAGATACGCAGTATTTT. This gives the protein CASRQRGPPADTQYF.

This chain connects TRBV10-3 to TRBJ2-1; D may be TRBD2 (5 bases). CDR1 is ENHRY and CDR2 is SYGVKD in the germline V gene. This CDR3 contains 14 residues. The V gene lost 0 bases and the J gene lost 4 bases, with 7 bases spanning the gap. This chain's CDR3 is CAISESWEYNEQFF. For the CDR3, the DNA is TGTGCCATCAGTGAGTCGTGGGAGTACAATGAGCAGTTCTTC.

In the case of this clone: A read error may produce the germline difference seen at one junction end. The CDR3 spells CSSSPTENSYNEQFF. The DNA for the CDR3 is TGTTCCAGCAGTCCGACAGAGAACTCCTACAATGAGCAGTTCTTC. The genes are TRBV6-4 and TRBJ2-1; D possibly corresponds to TRBD1 (5 bases). CDR3 size: 15 residues. Germline V gene sequence: CDR1 MRHNA, CDR2 SNTAGT.

V and J are TRBV7-2 and TRBJ2-5; TRBD1 matches at 8 bases. The CDR3 has 15 amino acids. V shed 3 bases and J 3 bases; nucleotides not matched to a gene: 6. CDR1 is SGHTA, CDR2 FQGNSA, per germline. The CDR3 loop reads CASSFIAGGEETQYF. The CDR3 DNA reads TGTGCCAGCAGCTTTATAGCAGGGGGCGAAGAGACCCAGTACTTC.

V and J are TRBV19 and TRBJ2-5; 8 positions agree with TRBD1. CDR1 is LNHDA and CDR2 is SQIVND in the germline V gene (reference sequence). The V segment lost 9 bases and the J segment 2 bases; nucleotides outside the gene matches: 14. There are 16 residues in the CDR3. The CDR3 DNA follows: TGTGCCAGCTCCCCTGTGTCCGGGACAGGACAAGAGACCCAGTACTTC. Translating gives CASSPVSGTGQETQYF.

This sequence joins TRBV7-7 and TRBJ2-5, with 9 bases matching TRBD1. Germline V gene data show CDR1 as SSHAT and CDR2 as FNYEAQ (reference sequence). With 1 base clipped from V and 1 base from J, the junction kept 4 bases outside the gene matches. The CDR3 totals 16 residues. CDR3 amino acids: CASSLVGTGSQETQYF. CDR3 DNA: TGTGCCAGCAGCTTAGTAGGGACAGGGTCCCAAGAGACCCAGTACTTC.

This clone was counted once. V is TRBV19 and J is TRBJ1-5, with D perhaps matching TRBD1 (5 bases). V lost 4 bases and J 4 bases, leaving 17 bases between the germline ends. Germline V gene lookup returns CDR1 LNHDA and CDR2 SQIVND (reference sequence). This CDR3 is 16 amino acids long. The CDR3 loop is CASSTRQKGANQPQHF. The DNA for the CDR3 is TGTGCCAGTAGTACAAGACAGAAAGGGGCTAATCAGCCCCAGCATTTT.